This T cell receptor (beta chain) was sequenced in a study of cytomegalovirus exposure and HLA in healthy donors. 60 Vbeta and 13 Jbeta primers were used in PCR. Data came from immunoSEQ multiplex PCR; TCRdb stores just in-frame clones and leaves some out. Of about 90,000 clones in the sample, less than 75% were seen once. Remarks on this clone: Antigen specificity is unknown.

General observations from the study: HLA restriction was apparent for most CMV-associated TCR beta chains in a later analysis. Most subjects' HLA-A and HLA-B alleles were reportedly predicted from TCR beta sequences. Earlier findings revealed that most TCR beta V segments proved productive either about 87% or about 30% of the time.

Material: PBMCs. The origin of this receptor is a man aged 25-40 years in good health and CMV-seronegative.

CDR3 sequence reads: CASSQIPGQETQYF. For the CDR3, the DNA is TGCGCCAGCAGCCAAATACCAGGCCAAGAGACCCAGTACTTC. The rearrangement uses TRBV4-1 and TRBJ2-5, with D unclear. Trimming shortened V by 2 bases and J by 1 base, and 8 bases separated the two germline ends. The CDR3 extends over 14 amino acids. CDR1 MGHRA and CDR2 YSYEKL come from the germline V gene.